The rows below give T cell receptor beta chains drawn from one sample of a study of T cells in Graves' hyperthyroidism and ophthalmopathy. TCRdb re-analysed the multiplex PCR reads in MiXCR, keeping a single row per CDR3 protein. Here the sample spans hundreds of thousands of distinct CDR3 sequences, 20% to 25% being singletons. The specimen was blood. The receptors originated from a man in his fifties or sixties with Graves' hyperthyroidism. The CDR3 runs from the conserved cysteine through the conserved F or W. Each record gives: CDR3 protein, CDR3 DNA, D gene, clone size, CDR3 length, V gene, J gene. A D gene is named only where the DNA matches it firmly. The listing skips clone size in some rows; elsewhere it reads once, few, many or a size class.

CDR3: CASSLLSTGELFF
DNA: TGCGCCAGCAGCTTGCTCTCTACCGGGGAGCTGTTTTTT
D: -
size: -
length: 13
V: TRBV5-1
J: TRBJ2-2

CDR3: CSAKLGVETQYF
DNA: TGCAGCGCCAAACTAGGAGTGGAGACCCAGTACTTC
D: -
size: few
length: 12
V: TRBV29-1
J: TRBJ2-5

CDR3: CSARVPGGEKLFF
DNA: TGCAGTGCTAGAGTCCCAGGGGGTGAAAAACTGTTTTTT
D: TRBD1
size: -
length: 13
V: TRBV20-1
J: TRBJ1-4

CDR3: CATSAGGYEQYF
DNA: TGTGCCACCAGTGCAGGGGGCTACGAGCAGTACTTC
D: TRBD1
size: many
length: 12
V: TRBV24-1
J: TRBJ2-7

CDR3: CSARTGGDTQYF
DNA: TGCAGTGCTCGGACAGGGGGTGATACGCAGTATTTT
D: TRBD1
size: few
length: 12
V: TRBV20-1
J: TRBJ2-3

CDR3: CASSLAYGQPQHF
DNA: TGTGCCAGCAGTTTAGCGTATGGTCAGCCCCAGCATTTT
D: -
size: few
length: 13
V: TRBV12-3/TRBV12-4
J: TRBJ1-5

CDR3: CASSIGGDSSYEQYF
DNA: TGTGCCAGTAGTATAGGTGGGGACAGCTCCTACGAGCAGTACTTC
D: TRBD1
size: few
length: 15
V: TRBV19
J: TRBJ2-7

CDR3: CASSLAGTVSYEQYF
DNA: TGTGCCAGCAGTTTGGCCGGGACAGTTTCCTACGAGCAGTACTTC
D: TRBD1
size: many
length: 15
V: TRBV28
J: TRBJ2-7

CDR3: CASSSYATSGPSTDTQYF
DNA: TGTGCCAGCAGTTCCTACGCTACTAGCGGACCTAGCACAGATACGCAGTATTTT
D: TRBD2
size: many
length: 18
V: TRBV6-1
J: TRBJ2-3

CDR3: CSVTWLNTEAFF
DNA: TGCAGCGTTACCTGGCTTAACACTGAAGCTTTCTTT
D: -
size: many
length: 12
V: TRBV29-1
J: TRBJ1-1

CDR3: CASSEGMGSREKLFF
DNA: TGTGCCAGCAGTGAGGGTATGGGTTCTCGTGAAAAACTGTTTTTT
D: -
size: -
length: 15
V: TRBV2
J: TRBJ1-4

CDR3: CASSFSHRDREQFF
DNA: TGTGCCAGCAGCTTCTCTCACAGGGATCGTGAGCAGTTCTTC
D: -
size: -
length: 14
V: TRBV5-1
J: TRBJ2-1

CDR3: CSATLAGGETQYF
DNA: TGCAGTGCCACACTAGCGGGAGGAGAGACCCAGTACTTC
D: TRBD2
size: few
length: 13
V: TRBV20-1
J: TRBJ2-5

CDR3: CASSPTLLGSGANVLTF
DNA: TGTGCCAGCTCACCAACGCTCTTGGGCTCTGGGGCCAACGTCCTGACTTTC
D: -
size: few
length: 17
V: TRBV18
J: TRBJ2-6

CDR3: CSAAGNEQFF
DNA: TGCAGCGCAGCGGGCAATGAGCAGTTCTTC
D: -
size: -
length: 10
V: TRBV29-1
J: TRBJ2-1

CDR3: CSVVGAGVDEKLFF
DNA: TGCAGCGTTGTAGGAGCAGGGGTTGATGAAAAACTGTTTTTT
D: -
size: -
length: 14
V: TRBV29-1
J: TRBJ1-4

CDR3: CASSYSSNLDTEAFF
DNA: TGTGCCAGCAGTTACTCATCAAACTTGGACACTGAAGCTTTCTTT
D: -
size: -
length: 15
V: TRBV6-5
J: TRBJ1-1

CDR3: CATQTSGNTGELFF
DNA: TGTGCCACCCAGACTAGCGGTAACACCGGGGAGCTGTTTTTT
D: TRBD2
size: many
length: 14
V: TRBV2
J: TRBJ2-2

CDR3: CAIGDTDTQYF
DNA: TGTGCCATCGGGGATACAGATACGCAGTATTTT
D: -
size: many
length: 11
V: TRBV10-3
J: TRBJ2-3

CDR3: CASSLTGLADTQYF
DNA: TGCGCCAGCAGCTTGACAGGGTTGGCAGATACGCAGTATTTT
D: -
size: -
length: 14
V: TRBV5-1
J: TRBJ2-3

CDR3: CASSPLNSGLRTGELFF
DNA: TGTGCCAGCTCACCTCTAAACTCGGGGCTAAGGACCGGGGAGCTGTTTTTT
D: -
size: -
length: 17
V: TRBV18
J: TRBJ2-2

CDR3: CASSIGQGAMNTEAFF
DNA: TGTGCCAGTAGTATAGGCCAGGGAGCTATGAACACTGAAGCTTTCTTT
D: -
size: -
length: 16
V: TRBV19
J: TRBJ1-1

CDR3: CASSYGGQGIYEQYF
DNA: TGTGCCAGCAGTTACGGGGGACAGGGGATATACGAGCAGTACTTC
D: TRBD1
size: many
length: 15
V: TRBV6-6
J: TRBJ2-7

CDR3: CAISERGSEQYF
DNA: TGTGCCATCAGTGAGAGGGGCTCTGAGCAGTACTTC
D: -
size: few
length: 12
V: TRBV10-3
J: TRBJ2-7

CDR3: CASSLESAGTSTLQYF
DNA: TGTGCCAGCAGCTTAGAATCGGCAGGGACTTCTACGCTGCAGTACTTC
D: -
size: -
length: 16
V: TRBV11-2
J: TRBJ2-7

CDR3: CASSAGTSGRPVLSTDTQYF
DNA: TGCGCCAGCAGCGCCGGGACTAGCGGGAGGCCCGTGCTCAGCACAGATACGCAGTATTTT
D: TRBD2
size: -
length: 20
V: TRBV5-1
J: TRBJ2-3

CDR3: CASTPGRGNQPQHF
DNA: TGTGCCAGCACTCCGGGACGGGGCAATCAGCCCCAGCATTTT
D: -
size: -
length: 14
V: TRBV6-2/TRBV6-3
J: TRBJ1-5

CDR3: CASCKGAIGDTQYF
DNA: TGTGCCAGCTGTAAAGGGGCCATCGGAGATACGCAGTATTTT
D: -
size: -
length: 14
V: TRBV6-2/TRBV6-3
J: TRBJ2-3

CDR3: CASSESRDYISNEQFF
DNA: TGTGCCAGCAGTGAGTCCCGGGACTATATCTCCAATGAGCAGTTCTTC
D: TRBD2
size: many
length: 16
V: TRBV2
J: TRBJ2-1

CDR3: CASSDGTSGSNEQFF
DNA: TGCGCCAGCAGCGACGGGACTAGCGGGAGCAATGAGCAGTTCTTC
D: TRBD2
size: few
length: 15
V: TRBV5-1
J: TRBJ2-1

CDR3: CAISGNNSPTNF
DNA: TGTGCCATCAGTGGGAACAACTCACCCACAAACTTT
D: -
size: -
length: 12
V: TRBV10-3
J: TRBJ1-6

CDR3: CASISQLPPEAFF
DNA: TGTGCCAGCATTTCGCAGCTTCCCCCCGAAGCTTTCTTT
D: -
size: few
length: 13
V: TRBV28
J: TRBJ1-1

CDR3: CASSLTGARPVNEQFF
DNA: TGCGCCAGCAGCCTGACTGGGGCCCGGCCCGTAAATGAGCAGTTCTTC
D: -
size: -
length: 16
V: TRBV5-1
J: TRBJ2-1

CDR3: CASSHAGADTQYF
DNA: TGTGCCAGCAGCCACGCAGGGGCAGATACGCAGTATTTT
D: -
size: many
length: 13
V: TRBV3-1
J: TRBJ2-3

CDR3: CASSPGLADNVEQYF
DNA: TGTGCCAGCAGCCCCGGACTAGCCGATAATGTGGAGCAGTACTTC
D: TRBD2
size: few
length: 15
V: TRBV3-1
J: TRBJ2-7

CDR3: CASSVGSGSYNEQFF
DNA: TGTGCCAGCAGCGTCGGTAGCGGGAGTTACAATGAGCAGTTCTTC
D: TRBD2
size: -
length: 15
V: TRBV14
J: TRBJ2-1

CDR3: CASSPLLGAGESSEQFF
DNA: TGTGCCAGCAGCCCTTTGCTGGGGGCGGGGGAAAGCAGTGAGCAGTTCTTC
D: -
size: -
length: 17
V: TRBV3-1
J: TRBJ2-1

CDR3: CSASQDPSYEQYF
DNA: TGCAGTGCCTCACAGGACCCCTCCTACGAGCAGTACTTC
D: -
size: -
length: 13
V: TRBV20-1
J: TRBJ2-7

CDR3: CASSPLETSSYEQYF
DNA: TGTGCCAGCAGTCCGCTGGAGACCAGCTCCTACGAGCAGTACTTC
D: -
size: -
length: 15
V: TRBV27
J: TRBJ2-7

CDR3: CASRVGRPNEKLFF
DNA: TGTGCCAGCAGAGTCGGAAGGCCCAATGAAAAACTGTTTTTT
D: -
size: few
length: 14
V: TRBV28
J: TRBJ1-4